These 13 T cell receptor beta chains were all obtained from the same sample, sequenced in a study of beta chain features in type 1 diabetes. Reverse transcription of all isolated RNA meant that expressed TCRB transcripts were sequenced. TCRdb's table, derived via immunoSEQ multiplex PCR, lists solely in-frame clones and lacks some. The data hold 200,000 to 250,000 clones, with roughly a tenth observed a single time. Sequenced sample: central memory CD4+ T cells from blood. The source is a man between 18 and 29 years old in good health.

The rearrangement uses TRBV28 and TRBJ2-6, with 9 bases identical to TRBD1. The J segment lost 1 base and the V segment lost 6 bases, leaving 7 bases of the junction unmatched. The CDR3 contains 17 residues. CDR1 MDHEN and CDR2 SYDVKM come from the germline V gene. The CDR3 DNA sequence: TGTGCCAGCAGCCTGACAGGGGGAAGTTCTGGGGCCAACGTCCTGACTTTC. Translated: CASSLTGGSSGANVLTF.

The table lists this clone with a few counts. The chain links TRBV4-1 to TRBJ2-3; D gene unclear. The CDR3 length is 14 residues. CDR1 is MGHRA and CDR2 is YSYEKL in the germline V gene. Trimming left V 3 bases short and J 6 bases short, with 13 bases between. The CDR3, as DNA: TGCGCCAGCAGCCAGCAATGGGAAGGGGATACGCAGTATTTT. It is translated as CASSQQWEGDTQYF.

This clone was picked up a small number of times. The gene calls are TRBV2 and TRBJ2-7; 12 nucleotides match TRBD2. This CDR3 has 16 residues. Per germline, CDR1 SNHLY and CDR2 FYNNEI. V was clipped by 6 bases and J by 6 bases; unmatched bases: 12. CDR3 coding DNA: TGTGCCAGCAGGGTAGGAGAGACTAGCGGGAGTATCGAGCAGTACTTC. Protein sequence: CASRVGETSGSIEQYF.

This clone occurred a few times. This chain connects TRBV5-4 to TRBJ2-4; tentative D call: TRBD2 (6 bases). The V end was cut by 0 bases, the J end by 9 bases, with 13 bases between. The CDR3 runs 14 residues. Germline CDR1 SGHNT, CDR2 YYREEE (reference sequence). The CDR3 bases are TGTGCCAGCAGCTTGGGTCGATCTAGCGCCATTCAGTACTTC. As protein: CASSLGRSSAIQYF.

This clone was observed a handful of times. This chain connects TRBV5-4 to TRBJ2-3; TRBD2 agrees at 8 bases. With V trimmed by 4 bases and J by 5 bases, 15 bases remained unmatched. In germline, CDR1 is SGHNT, CDR2 YYREEE (reference sequence). The length of the CDR3 is 17 residues. The CDR3 here is CASSPEGWREVVDTQYF. As DNA, the CDR3 is TGTGCCAGCAGCCCGGAGGGTTGGCGGGAGGTCGTAGATACGCAGTATTTT.

This clone was counted only a few times. The genes are TRBV7-8 and TRBJ2-1, with 11 bases matching TRBD2. Trimming took 6 bases from V and 4 from J; bases not matched to a gene: 2. Germline V gene sequence: CDR1 SGHVS, CDR2 FQNEAQ. The CDR3 consists of 14 residues. CDR3 protein: CASSRLAGYNEQFF. CDR3 DNA: TGTGCCAGCAGTCGACTAGCGGGGTACAATGAGCAGTTCTTC.

This clone was counted a few times. The chain uses TRBV5-4 and TRBJ2-5; 7 positions agree with TRBD2. Germline V CDR1 and CDR2: SGHNT, YYREEE (reference sequence). There are 14 residues in the CDR3. Losses at the gene ends were 0 bases for V and 3 bases for J; bases not matched to a gene: 2. The CDR3, as DNA: TGTGCCAGCAGCTTGGCCGGGGGGAAAGAGACCCAGTACTTC. Translated: CASSLAGGKETQYF.

The chain carries TRBV10-3 and TRBJ2-3; no clear D. Per germline, CDR1 ENHRY and CDR2 SYGVKD. The ends were cut back, 4 bases at V and 2 bases at J, with 10 bases in the middle. CDR3 length: 14 amino acids. The CDR3 DNA sequence: TGTGCCATCAGTGTCGGCGAGAACACAGATACGCAGTATTTT. The encoded protein is CAISVGENTDTQYF.

This sequence joins TRBV11-2 and TRBJ2-7; 12 positions agree with TRBD2. This CDR3 has 16 amino acids. The germline CDR1 and CDR2 sequences are SGHAT and FQNNGV. Trimming cost V 5 bases and J 3 bases; bases outside gene matches: 8. CDR3 sequence: CASSKTLTSGSYEQYF. The CDR3 DNA sequence: TGTGCCAGCAGCAAAACCCTGACTAGCGGGAGCTACGAGCAGTACTTC. The entire variable domain, with the rest obtained from reference TRBV11-2 and TRBJ2-7, is as follows: EAGVAQSPRYKIIEKRQSVAFWCNPISGHATLYWYQQILGQGPKLLIQFQNNGVVDDSQLPKDRFSAERLKGVDSTLKIQPAKLEDSAVYLCASSKTLTSGSYEQYFGPGTRLTVT.

This clone came up a few times. V is TRBV5-1 and J is TRBJ2-7, with a tentative D call TRBD1 (6 bases). This CDR3 is 13 amino acids long. Trimming shortened V by 1 base and J by 5 bases, and 10 bases separated the two germline ends. Germline V gives CDR1 SGHRS, CDR2 YFSETQ. CDR3 sequence reads: CASSLNRDHEQYF. CDR3 nucleotides: TGCGCCAGCAGCTTGAACAGGGACCACGAGCAGTACTTC. Based on the CDR3 plus reference TRBV5-1 and TRBJ2-7, the full variable domain is KAGVTQTPRYLIKTRGQQVTLSCSPISGHRSVSWYQQTPGQGLQFLFEYFSETQRNKGNFPGRFSGRQFSNSRSEMNVSTLELGDSALYLCASSLNRDHEQYFGPGTRLTVT.

The chain couples TRBV7-6 to TRBJ2-3; TRBD1 matches at 7 bases. This CDR3 is built from 13 residues. Per germline, CDR1 SGHVS and CDR2 FNYEAQ. V trimming: 5 bases; J trimming: 3 bases; junction bases outside the gene matches: 2. CDR3 amino acids: CASSPGGTDTQYF. CDR3 DNA: TGTGCCAGCAGCCCAGGGGGAACAGATACGCAGTATTTT.

The V and J genes are TRBV5-1 and TRBJ2-5; 8 nucleotides line up with TRBD2. The CDR3 is 16 amino acids. Per germline, CDR1 SGHRS and CDR2 YFSETQ. J gave up 2 bases and V 0 bases, and 6 bases lay outside the gene matches. The CDR3 nucleotides read TGCGCCAGCAGCTTGGGGCGAACTAGCGGACAAGAGACCCAGTACTTC. Protein: CASSLGRTSGQETQYF.

There are a few counts of this clone. The chain joins TRBV28 to TRBJ2-5, with 8 bases lining up with TRBD2. Germline CDR1 is MDHEN and CDR2 is SYDVKM. Trimming at V came to 8 bases and at J to 0 bases, leaving 14 bases not matched to a gene. The CDR3 is 17 amino acids. This CDR3 is CASPPLVSSGYQETQYF. The CDR3 nucleotides read TGTGCCAGCCCTCCCCTGGTATCTAGCGGGTACCAAGAGACCCAGTACTTC.